A single sample is the source of the 10 T cell receptor beta chains below, sequenced in a study of neurological immune-mediated disorders. One entry per CDR3 protein results from TCRdb running MiXCR on the 5' RACE reads. The sample lists roughly 20,000 distinct CDR3 sequences, 17% seen once, with over 6.5% in the top ten. The sample was CD8+ T cells from blood. The origin of the receptors is a woman younger than 35 with multiple sclerosis.

This clonotype has a count of ten or more. V and J are TRBV27 and TRBJ2-3, with TRBD2 matching 9 bases. The V segment lost 4 bases and the J segment 2 bases; nucleotides outside the gene matches: 13. The CDR3 is made up of 18 amino acids. Germline V gene data show CDR1 as MNHEY and CDR2 as SMNVEV (reference sequence). This CDR3 reads CASSSSSAGLAFTDTQYF. CDR3 in DNA: TGTGCCAGCAGTTCCTCCAGCGCGGGACTAGCTTTCACAGATACGCAGTATTTT.

This clonotype showed up many times. This chain links TRBV20-1 with TRBJ2-2; the D gene is possibly TRBD1 (6 bases). Trimming cost V 3 bases and J 3 bases, with 14 bases left between them. The CDR3 runs 15 residues. Germline CDR1 and CDR2: DFQATT and SNEGSKA (reference sequence). The CDR3 loop reads CSARDSRRDTGELFF. The CDR3, as DNA: TGCAGTGCTAGGGACAGCAGGCGCGACACCGGGGAGCTGTTTTTT.

This rearrangement joins TRBV5-1 to TRBJ2-5; 8 nucleotides match TRBD2. With 4 bases clipped from V and 5 bases from J, the junction kept 7 bases outside the gene matches. This CDR3 region has 14 residues. Germline V gene data show CDR1 as SGHRS and CDR2 as YFSETQ. The CDR3 sequence is CASSRSGGVETQYF. The CDR3 coding sequence is TGCGCCAGCAGCCGAAGCGGGGGTGTGGAGACCCAGTACTTC.

This clonotype turned up a few times. This chain joins TRBV7-9 and TRBJ2-1; 10 bases fit TRBD2. The CDR3 spans 18 residues. Trimming took 4 bases from V and 6 from J; bases not matched to a gene: 15. CDR1 is SEHNR and CDR2 is FQNEAQ in the germline V gene (reference sequence). The CDR3 reads CASSSTRRTSGLGNEQFF. Written as DNA, the CDR3 is TGTGCCAGCAGCTCCACCCGACGGACTAGCGGTTTAGGCAATGAGCAGTTCTTC. The whole variable domain, filled in from reference TRBV7-9 and TRBJ2-1, reads DTGVSQNPRHKITKRGQNVTFRCDPISEHNRLYWYRQTLGQGPEFLTYFQNEAQLEKSRLLSDRFSAERPKGSFSTLEIQRTEQGDSAMYLCASSSTRRTSGLGNEQFFGPGTRLTVL.

In this sample, this clonotype turned up many times. CDR3 region: CASSLASGRALFF. The CDR3 DNA follows: TGTGCCAGCAGCTTAGCTAGCGGGAGGGCCCTGTTCTTC. This chain joins TRBV11-2 and TRBJ2-1; TRBD2 agrees at 12 bases. The CDR3 extends over 13 amino acids. The ends lost 1 base at V and 15 bases at J; junction bases unmatched: 4. From germline, CDR1 is SGHAT and CDR2 FQNNGV.

This clonotype ranks as medium-sized. This sequence joins TRBV28 and TRBJ2-5; no definite D call. CDR1 MDHEN and CDR2 SYDVKM come from the germline V gene. This CDR3 is 12 amino acids long. V shed 5 bases and J shed 2 bases, with 6 bases lying between them. The CDR3 is CASSPGQETQYF. The CDR3 nucleotides read TGTGCCAGCAGTCCCGGTCAAGAGACCCAGTACTTC.

This clonotype occurred many times. The chain couples TRBV5-4 to TRBJ2-7, with no clear D. The V and J ends lost 2 bases and 0 bases respectively, with 9 bases between them. This CDR3 comprises 14 residues. The germline V gene encodes CDR1 SGHNT and CDR2 YYREEE (reference sequence). The chain's CDR3 is CASSFFAGSYEQYF. CDR3 bases: TGTGCCAGCAGCTTCTTTGCTGGCTCCTACGAGCAGTACTTC.

This clonotype has a count of ten or more. The chain links TRBV14 to TRBJ2-2; D could derive from TRBD1 or TRBD2 (5 bases each). CDR1 and CDR2 (germline): SGHDN, FVKESK. This CDR3 has 18 residues. Between the trimmed V and J ends, which lost 3 bases and 6 bases, there was a span of 23 bases. The CDR3 DNA follows: TGTGCCAGCAGCCAGGAAGTGAGGGGCTGGAGAGCGTCCGGGGAGCTGTTTTTT. Translation gives CASSQEVRGWRASGELFF.

This clonotype was picked up many times. The chain links TRBV27 to TRBJ1-1; the D is unclear. The CDR3 consists of 13 residues. The germline V gene has CDR1 MNHEY and CDR2 SMNVEV (reference sequence). V was clipped by 3 bases and J by 3 bases, with 8 bases between them. CDR3 protein: CASSFGRHTEAFF. The CDR3 DNA sequence: TGTGCCAGCAGTTTCGGCAGACACACTGAAGCTTTCTTT.

This clonotype was seen repeatedly, ten times or more. The chain has TRBV20-1 and TRBJ1-2, with 8 bases matching TRBD1. Trimming took 2 bases from V and 6 from J; bases not matched to a gene: 20. This CDR3 spans 18 amino acids. Germline-derived CDR1 and CDR2 are DFQATT and SNEGSKA (reference sequence). The CDR3 loop reads CSARPSFTDRGGGHGYTF. The CDR3 coding sequence is TGCAGTGCTAGACCTAGCTTTACCGACAGGGGAGGAGGGCATGGCTACACCTTC.